The rows below give T cell receptor beta chains drawn from one sample of a study of PD-1 blockade in classical Hodgkin lymphoma. Clones were read by immunoSEQ multiplex PCR, and TCRdb kept only the in-frame ones, dropping some. The data hold under 130,000 clones, with around nine tenths observed a single time. The sample was peripheral blood mononuclear cells (PBMCs), taken before the fourth cycle of nivolumab. Every receptor here comes from a human donor with classical Hodgkin lymphoma. The CDR3 runs from the conserved cysteine through the conserved F or W. The D gene is left open where the match is weak. Where a row states a size, it is once, few, many or the class of an expanded clone; other rows omit it.

15	TRBD1	TRBV5-1	.	TRBJ2-2	CASSAGTGLTGELFF	TGCGCCAGCAGCGCGGGGACAGGGCTCACCGGGGAGCTGTTTTTT
16	.	TRBV6-5	.	TRBJ1-1	CASSYIRLMGAGEAFF	TGTGCCAGCAGTTACATCAGGTTGATGGGGGCCGGTGAAGCTTTCTTT
16	TRBD2	TRBV4-3	.	TRBJ2-1	CASSQRLAGGPNEQFF	TGCGCCAGCAGCCAAAGACTAGCGGGAGGGCCAAATGAGCAGTTCTTC
13	.	TRBV11-3	.	TRBJ2-1	CASSLVTGNEQFF	TGTGCCAGCAGCTTAGTTACGGGTAATGAGCAGTTCTTC
16	TRBD2	TRBV4-1	.	TRBJ2-3	CASSQVSGGGTDTQYF	TGCGCCAGCAGCCAAGTATCGGGGGGGGGTACAGATACGCAGTATTTT
14	.	TRBV14	once	TRBJ2-7	CASSQGTASYEQYF	TGTGCCAGCAGCCAAGGGACGGCGTCCTACGAGCAGTACTTC
14	.	TRBV5-1	.	TRBJ1-5	CASSLEGGRQPQHF	TGCGCCAGCAGCTTGGAGGGGGGGCGCCAGCCCCAGCATTTT
13	.	TRBV7-2	once	TRBJ2-5	CASSFSREETQYF	TGTGCCAGCAGCTTTTCCAGGGAAGAGACCCAGTACTTC
15	TRBD1	TRBV5-1	.	TRBJ1-3	CASRGQGFSGNTIYF	TGCGCCAGCAGGGGACAGGGGTTCTCTGGAAACACCATATATTTT
13	.	TRBV29-1	.	TRBJ1-4	CSVGRTVGEKLLF	TGCAGCGTTGGGAGGACAGTGGGCGAAAAACTGCTTTTT
16	.	TRBV4-1	.	TRBJ1-2	CASSQDQAGSNYGYTF	TGCGCCAGCAGCCAAGACCAGGCTGGTTCTAACTATGGCTACACCTTC
19	TRBD2	TRBV11-2	.	TRBJ2-1	CASSLESGGSGRVGNEQFF	TGTGCCAGCAGCTTAGAATCGGGTGGTAGCGGGAGAGTTGGTAATGAGCAGTTCTTC
14	TRBD2	TRBV19	once	TRBJ2-7	CASSRLAGGYEQYF	TGTGCCAGTAGTAGGTTAGCGGGAGGCTACGAGCAGTACTTC
14	.	TRBV19	few	TRBJ1-1	CASSIGRGEPEAFF	TGTGCCAGTAGTATAGGCAGGGGAGAGCCTGAAGCTTTCTTT
13	.	TRBV28	.	TRBJ1-1	CASSFPLITEAFF	TGTGCCAGCAGTTTCCCTCTTATAACTGAAGCTTTCTTT
16	TRBD1	TRBV7-2	once	TRBJ2-7	CASSLQSGQASYEQYF	TGTGCCAGCAGCTTACAATCCGGACAGGCCTCCTACGAGCAGTACTTC
15	TRBD2	TRBV29-1	.	TRBJ2-1	CSVEGLAGAYNEQFF	TGCAGCGTTGAAGGACTAGCGGGAGCCTACAATGAGCAGTTCTTC
13	.	TRBV6-1	.	TRBJ1-4	CASSEYLNEKLFF	TGTGCCAGCAGTGAATATTTAAATGAAAAACTGTTTTTT
16	TRBD1	TRBV29-1	.	TRBJ1-1	CSVTSWEGAGNTEAFF	TGCAGCGTTACCAGTTGGGAGGGGGCCGGGAACACTGAAGCTTTCTTT
15	TRBD1	TRBV13	once	TRBJ2-2	CASSSGQGVTGELFF	TGTGCCAGCAGCTCGGGACAGGGGGTGACCGGGGAGCTGTTTTTT
14	.	TRBV19	.	TRBJ1-1	CASSIGEGVTEAFF	TGTGCCAGTAGTATAGGGGAGGGGGTCACTGAAGCTTTCTTT
14	.	TRBV29-1	few	TRBJ1-1	CSVARGGMNTEAFF	TGCAGCGTTGCCCGGGGCGGAATGAACACTGAAGCTTTCTTT
15	.	TRBV5-1	.	TRBJ2-2	CASSLRSGHTGELFF	TGCGCCAGCAGCTTGCGTAGCGGTCACACCGGGGAGCTGTTTTTT